These 18 T cell receptor beta chains were sequenced from one sample in a study of glioma-infiltrating T cells after dendritic cell vaccination. Time point reported: after dendritic cell vaccination, including at tumor progression/relapse. Using immunoSEQ multiplex PCR, the repertoire was profiled, and TCRdb retains in-frame clones only, with some absent. This table has tens of thousands of clones, about 81% appearing once. The sequenced sample was blood, obtained after dendritic cell vaccination. All receptors come from a human donor with glioblastoma.

This rearrangement joins TRBV9 to TRBJ2-3; TRBD1 might be the D (6 bases). V dropped 4 bases and J dropped 8 bases, with 17 bases sitting between them. Per germline, CDR1 SGDLS and CDR2 YYNGEE. The CDR3 length is 14 residues. The CDR3 DNA is TGTGCCAGCAGCTTTAGACAGGAGGTGGTTACGCAGTATTTT. It translates to CASSFRQEVVTQYF.

This chain joins TRBV5-1 and TRBJ2-7; 10 bases fit TRBD1. Germline assignment: CDR1 SGHRS and CDR2 YFSETQ. The CDR3 is 15 residues long. The V and J ends lost 4 bases and 2 bases, in that order; junction bases with no gene match: 6. CDR3 sequence: CASSKGGTGAYEQYF. CDR3 DNA sequence: TGCGCCAGCAGCAAGGGCGGGACAGGGGCCTACGAGCAGTACTTC.

The chain joins TRBV7-9 to TRBJ1-6, with 9 bases identical to TRBD1. The CDR3 loop spans 14 amino acids. V shed 5 bases and J 7 bases; nucleotides not matched to a gene: 3. Germline V CDR1 and CDR2: SEHNR, FQNEAQ (reference sequence). CDR3 protein: CASSQGQGNSPLHF. CDR3 DNA: TGTGCCAGCAGCCAGGGACAGGGAAATTCACCCCTCCACTTT.

The chain recombines TRBV25-1 with TRBJ2-3; 8 bases fit TRBD1. The V and J ends lost 1 base and 5 bases, in that order; junction bases with no gene match: 5. This CDR3 has 15 residues. The germline CDR1 and CDR2 sequences are MGHDK and SYGVNS. The DNA of the CDR3 is TGTGCCAGCAGTGAATTCAGGGGGCAAGGAGATACGCAGTATTTT. It translates to CASSEFRGQGDTQYF.

Notes on this clone: The sample holds other DNA sequences that translate to the same CDR3. The chain couples TRBV29-1 to TRBJ1-5, with 8 bases fitting TRBD1. This CDR3 contains 14 residues. J was trimmed by 3 bases and V by 5 bases; bases with no gene match: 6. CDR1 and CDR2 from the germline V gene are SQVTM and ANQGSEA. CDR3 in DNA: TGCAGCGTTCGGACAGGGCCGTACAATCAGCCCCAGCATTTT. Translating it yields CSVRTGPYNQPQHF. Full variable domain (remainder filled in from reference TRBV29-1 and TRBJ1-5): SAVISQKPSRDICQRGTSLTIQCQVDSQVTMMFWYRQQPGQSLTLIATANQGSEATYESGFVIDKFPISRPNLTFSTLTVSNMSPEDSSIYLCSVRTGPYNQPQHFGDGTRLSIL.

The chain joins TRBV5-1 to TRBJ2-2; 9 bases are shared with TRBD1. Trimming took 4 bases from V and 2 from J; bases not matched to a gene: 6. The CDR3 has 16 residues. Germline loops: CDR1 SGHRS, CDR2 YFSETQ. The CDR3 coding sequence is TGCGCCAGCAGCCAGAGGACAGGGGTTAACACCGGGGAGCTGTTTTTT. This codes for CASSQRTGVNTGELFF.

This chain connects TRBV19 to TRBJ1-5, with D perhaps TRBD1 (6 bases). Germline loops: CDR1 LNHDA, CDR2 SQIVND (reference sequence). The CDR3 is 16 amino acids. Trimming stripped 5 bases from V and 5 bases from J, with 19 bases between. CDR3 in amino acids: CASSSRVGDNYQPQHF. The CDR3 DNA reads as TGTGCCAGTAGTTCCCGGGTGGGGGACAATTATCAGCCCCAGCATTTT.

The J gene is TRBJ2-5, the V gene TRBV19; D is perhaps TRBD2 (5 bases). The CDR3 runs 13 residues. The V end was cut by 6 bases, the J end by 5 bases, with 13 bases between. Per the germline V gene, CDR1 is LNHDA and CDR2 is SQIVND (reference sequence). CDR3 sequence: CASSRGFGETQYF. CDR3 in DNA: TGTGCCAGTAGCCGAGGGTTTGGGGAGACCCAGTACTTC. The variable domain in full, completed from reference TRBV19 and TRBJ2-5, reads DGGITQSPKYLFRKEGQNVTLSCEQNLNHDAMYWYRQDPGQGLRLIYYSQIVNDFQKGDIAEGYSVSREKKESFPLTVTSAQKNPTAFYLCASSRGFGETQYFGPGTRLLVL.

A few counts support this clone. The rearrangement links TRBV10-3 to TRBJ2-1; no clear D gene. Per germline, CDR1 ENHRY and CDR2 SYGVKD. Trimming cost V 0 bases and J 5 bases, with 14 bases left between them. The CDR3 contains 16 residues. The CDR3 sequence is CAISESHRVENNEQFF. In DNA form, the CDR3 reads TGTGCCATCAGTGAGTCACACCGGGTCGAAAACAATGAGCAGTTCTTC.

The sample holds one count of this clone. This chain connects TRBV2 to TRBJ2-5; 8 bases are a match to TRBD1. The CDR3 totals 14 residues. Germline trimming cut 5 bases from V and 5 bases from J; bases unmatched to any gene: 7. Germline V gene data show CDR1 as SNHLY and CDR2 as FYNNEI. Written as DNA, the CDR3 is TGTGCCAGCAGTTCAGGACAGGGCCGCGAGACCCAGTACTTC. Its translation: CASSSGQGRETQYF.

Turning to this clone: A read error may account for a junction end that differs from germline. V usage is TRBV27 and J usage is TRBJ2-7, with a tentative D call TRBD1 (5 bases). Germline CDR1 MNHEY, CDR2 SMNVEV (reference sequence). The CDR3 totals 15 residues. DNA for the CDR3: TGTGCCAGCAGTGGTTGGGGCCGGGCATCCTCCGAGCAGTACTTC. Translated: CASSGWGRASSEQYF.

The CDR3 DNA reads TGTGCCAGCAGCGCCCGACAGGGGAGTATGACTGAAGCTTTCTTT. It specifies CASSARQGSMTEAFF. The rearrangement uses TRBV9 and TRBJ1-1, with TRBD1 matching over 8 bases. CDR1 and CDR2 from the germline V gene are SGDLS and YYNGEE. Trimming at V came to 3 bases and at J to 5 bases, leaving 9 bases not matched to a gene. This CDR3 spans 15 amino acids.

The chain combines TRBV6-5 with TRBJ1-6; 9 bases align to TRBD1. CDR3 length: 13 amino acids. V lost 7 bases and J lost 10; bases outside the gene matches: 5. The germline V gene encodes CDR1 MNHEY and CDR2 SVGAGI. CDR3 DNA: TGTGCCAGCACCACAGGGGGCGGATCACCCCTCCACTTT. This sequence encodes CASTTGGGSPLHF.

A word on this clone: The sample has other DNA sequences that encode this CDR3 too. V is TRBV7-9 and J is TRBJ2-3, with 9 bases identical to TRBD2. After removal of 5 bases from V and 0 bases from J, the junction contained 6 bases not matched to a gene. Germline assignment: CDR1 SEHNR and CDR2 FQNEAQ (reference sequence). This CDR3 comprises 16 residues. The CDR3 here is CASSPQGLASTDTQYF. The CDR3 DNA is TGTGCCAGCAGCCCGCAGGGACTAGCCAGCACAGATACGCAGTATTTT.

This chain connects TRBV5-4 to TRBJ1-2, with 8 bases that match TRBD1. The CDR3 runs 16 residues. Germline V lookup: CDR1 SGHNT, CDR2 YYREEE (reference sequence). V shed 6 bases, J shed 3 bases, and the junction held 13 bases outside the gene matches. For the CDR3, the DNA is TGTGCCAGCACTGACCGGGACAGGTTTCCTCACTATGGCTACACCTTC. Translating it yields CASTDRDRFPHYGYTF. Full variable domain (remainder filled in from reference TRBV5-4 and TRBJ1-2): ETGVTQSPTHLIKTRGQQVTLRCSSQSGHNTVSWYQQALGQGPQFIFQYYREEENGRGNFPPRFSGLQFPNYSSELNVNALELDDSALYLCASTDRDRFPHYGYTFGSGTRLTVV.

This clone turned up a few times. This rearrangement joins TRBV2 to TRBJ2-1, with a possible D match to TRBD1 (6 bases). The V end was cut by 5 bases, the J end by 2 bases, with 13 bases between. The CDR3 sequence is 15 residues long. Germline V gene sequence: CDR1 SNHLY, CDR2 FYNNEI. CDR3: CASSKTGTTYNEQFF. CDR3 DNA sequence: TGTGCCAGCAGTAAAACCGGGACAACCTACAATGAGCAGTTCTTC. Full variable domain (outside the CDR3, taken from reference TRBV2 and TRBJ2-1): EPEVTQTPSHQVTQMGQEVILRCVPISNHLYFYWYRQILGQKVEFLVSFYNNEISEKSEIFDDQFSVERPDGSNFTLKIRSTKLEDSAMYFCASSKTGTTYNEQFFGPGTRLTVL.

This clone occurred once. CDR3 residues: CASSPGLADQETQYF. In nucleotides, the CDR3 is TGTGCCAGTTCACCGGGACTAGCGGATCAAGAGACCCAGTACTTC. This chain links TRBV19 with TRBJ2-5, with TRBD2 matching 11 bases. The CDR3 is 15 amino acids. Trimming cost V 8 bases and J 2 bases; bases outside gene matches: 7. The germline V gene encodes CDR1 LNHDA and CDR2 SQIVND (reference sequence).

The chain combines TRBV14 with TRBJ2-7; 11 bases fit TRBD2. V gave up 2 bases and J gave up 4 bases; unmatched junction bases: 16. Germline CDR1 reads SGHDN; CDR2 reads FVKESK. The CDR3 runs 19 residues. The CDR3: CASSQLSGIAGGTRYEQYV. The CDR3, as DNA: TGTGCCAGCAGCCAATTGAGCGGGATAGCGGGAGGGACCCGATACGAGCAGTACGTC.